This record looks at one T cell receptor (beta chain) sequence and its context. The antigen is not known. The CDR3 length is 14 residues. Between the trimmed V and J ends, which lost 0 bases and 1 base, there was a span of 7 bases. CDR1 MDHEN and CDR2 SYDVKM come from the germline V gene. Clones were sequenced by immunoSEQ multiplex PCR, and TCRdb holds only the in-frame ones, with some missing. The sample yields around 9,500 clones, 97% to 99% seen once. This sample is part of a study of monozygotic twins with cystic fibrosis. Points from the study as a whole: Median Simpson clonality of roughly 0.01 suggested naive T cells predominated. In 13 of 16 pairs, V gene usage was closest to the co-twin's.

The rearrangement uses TRBV28 and TRBJ2-7; D ambiguous. The sequence was collected from a girl aged 2 to 10 with cystic fibrosis. Specimen: blood. CDR3 nucleotides: TGTGCCAGCAGTTTATGGGCTCCGTCCTACGAGCAGTACTTC. Translation gives CASSLWAPSYEQYF.